This TCR beta chain was identified in a study of T cell responses to AZD1222 COVID-19 vaccine. The assay was immunoSEQ multiplex PCR, and TCRdb's table has in-frame clones only and misses some. The data show 80,000 to 100,000 clones, 90% to 95% seen once. Trimming stripped 4 bases from V and 2 bases from J, with 11 bases between. From germline, CDR1 is GTSNPN and CDR2 SVGIG (reference sequence). The CDR3 runs to 13 residues. The chain couples TRBV30 to TRBJ1-2; D ambiguous. Sequencing used peripheral blood, obtained 28 days after the second AZD1222 dose. The sequence came from an adult who received the AZD1222 COVID-19 vaccine. The CDR3, as DNA: TGTGCCTGGAAACGGAGGGTCAACTATGGCTACACCTTC. It codes for CAWKRRVNYGYTF.